This is a list of T cell receptor beta chains from one sample in a study of blood T cell repertoires in COVID-19. Clones were sequenced by immunoSEQ multiplex PCR, and TCRdb holds only the in-frame ones, with some missing. Of under 300,000 clones detected, about 80% appear once; the ten largest clones hold 4.9%. The specimen sequenced was peripheral blood. Receptors were obtained from a woman of 80 years or more with active or convalescent COVID-19. Each CDR3 is given with its conserved first and last residue. The D gene is left open where the match is weak. Some rows mark clone size as missing; the rest say once, few, many or name a class of expanded clone.

cdr3_aa: CASSFTKTPYEQYF
cdr3_nt: TGTGCCAGCAGCTTCACCAAAACACCCTACGAGCAGTACTTC
d_call: .
clone_size: .
v_call: TRBV7-9
j_call: TRBJ2-7

cdr3_aa: CASSPGATNEKLFF
cdr3_nt: TGTGCCAGCTCACCGGGAGCTACTAATGAAAAACTGTTTTTT
d_call: .
clone_size: .
v_call: TRBV18
j_call: TRBJ1-4

cdr3_aa: CAWSGWSGGGPYEQYF
cdr3_nt: TGTGCCTGGAGTGGATGGTCGGGGGGGGGACCCTACGAGCAGTACTTC
d_call: TRBD2
clone_size: .
v_call: TRBV30
j_call: TRBJ2-7

cdr3_aa: CASSPGQAFYEQYF
cdr3_nt: TGCGCCAGCAGCCCCGGACAGGCATTTTACGAGCAGTACTTC
d_call: TRBD1
clone_size: .
v_call: TRBV5-1
j_call: TRBJ2-7

cdr3_aa: CAWGQGNYGYTF
cdr3_nt: TGTGCCTGGGGACAGGGGAACTATGGCTACACCTTC
d_call: TRBD1
clone_size: .
v_call: TRBV30
j_call: TRBJ1-2

cdr3_aa: CASIPPGFISGAAMNEQFF
cdr3_nt: TGTGCCAGCATTCCCCCGGGGTTTATTAGCGGGGCCGCTATGAATGAGCAGTTCTTC
d_call: TRBD2
clone_size: .
v_call: TRBV5-4
j_call: TRBJ2-1

cdr3_aa: CAASQGVTEAFF
cdr3_nt: TGTGCCGCTTCCCAAGGGGTTACTGAAGCTTTCTTT
d_call: .
clone_size: .
v_call: TRBV10-3
j_call: TRBJ1-1

cdr3_aa: CASSQDPTGGGTDTQYF
cdr3_nt: TGCGCCAGCAGCCAGGACCCGACAGGGGGTGGCACAGATACGCAGTATTTT
d_call: TRBD1
clone_size: .
v_call: TRBV5-1
j_call: TRBJ2-3

cdr3_aa: CASSPLITVGVGGVGNTEAFF
cdr3_nt: TGTGCCAGCTCACCACTGATTACCGTTGGTGTCGGGGGAGTAGGGAACACTGAAGCTTTCTTT
d_call: .
clone_size: .
v_call: TRBV18
j_call: TRBJ1-1

cdr3_aa: CAWRPGTAYGYTF
cdr3_nt: TGTGCCTGGAGACCTGGGACAGCTTATGGCTACACCTTC
d_call: TRBD1
clone_size: .
v_call: TRBV30
j_call: TRBJ1-2

cdr3_aa: CASSVGDRNTEAFF
cdr3_nt: TGTGCCAGCAGCGTAGGGGACAGAAACACTGAAGCTTTCTTT
d_call: TRBD1
clone_size: .
v_call: TRBV9
j_call: TRBJ1-1

cdr3_aa: CASREQGDNEQFF
cdr3_nt: TGCGCCAGCAGGGAACAGGGGGACAATGAGCAGTTCTTC
d_call: TRBD1
clone_size: few
v_call: TRBV5-1
j_call: TRBJ2-1

cdr3_aa: CASGPDTEVGGELFF
cdr3_nt: TGTGCTAGTGGACCCGACACCGAAGTTGGCGGGGAGCTGTTTTTT
d_call: .
clone_size: .
v_call: TRBV12-5
j_call: TRBJ2-2

cdr3_aa: CAISVGGNYGYTF
cdr3_nt: TGTGCCATCAGTGTGGGGGGGAATTATGGCTACACCTTC
d_call: .
clone_size: .
v_call: TRBV10-3
j_call: TRBJ1-2

cdr3_aa: CASRLGGQPQHF
cdr3_nt: TGTGCCAGCAGACTAGGCGGTCAGCCCCAGCATTTT
d_call: .
clone_size: once
v_call: TRBV2
j_call: TRBJ1-5

cdr3_aa: CASSWDKNYGYTF
cdr3_nt: TGCGCCAGCAGTTGGGACAAGAACTATGGCTACACCTTC
d_call: .
clone_size: .
v_call: TRBV10-1
j_call: TRBJ1-2

cdr3_aa: CASSETAYEQYF
cdr3_nt: TGTGCCAGCAGTGAAACGGCCTACGAGCAGTACTTC
d_call: .
clone_size: .
v_call: TRBV2
j_call: TRBJ2-7

cdr3_aa: CAWMRGTSGFTDTQYF
cdr3_nt: TGTGCCTGGATGCGCGGGACTAGCGGTTTCACAGATACGCAGTATTTT
d_call: TRBD2
clone_size: .
v_call: TRBV30
j_call: TRBJ2-3

cdr3_aa: CATALTGGETQYF
cdr3_nt: TGTGCCACCGCCTTGACAGGTGGGGAGACCCAGTACTTC
d_call: .
clone_size: .
v_call: TRBV6-5
j_call: TRBJ2-5

cdr3_aa: CASGPPGTGFGEQYF
cdr3_nt: TGTGCTTCGGGGCCCCCCGGGACAGGGTTCGGTGAGCAGTACTTC
d_call: TRBD1
clone_size: .
v_call: TRBV6-5
j_call: TRBJ2-7

cdr3_aa: CASSQGQANEKLFF
cdr3_nt: TGCGCCAGCAGCCAGGGACAGGCGAATGAAAAACTGTTTTTT
d_call: TRBD1
clone_size: .
v_call: TRBV5-1
j_call: TRBJ1-4

cdr3_aa: CAWSSLAGGPSYNEQFF
cdr3_nt: TGTGCCTGGAGTTCACTAGCGGGGGGCCCCTCCTACAATGAGCAGTTCTTC
d_call: TRBD2
clone_size: .
v_call: TRBV30
j_call: TRBJ2-1

cdr3_aa: CSGRSGFEQYF
cdr3_nt: TGCAGCGGGCGCTCAGGCTTCGAGCAGTACTTC
d_call: .
clone_size: few
v_call: TRBV29-1
j_call: TRBJ2-7

cdr3_aa: CASRSGTSNSGELFF
cdr3_nt: TGTGCCAGCAGATCCGGGACTAGCAACTCCGGGGAGCTGTTTTTT
d_call: TRBD2
clone_size: few
v_call: TRBV6-5
j_call: TRBJ2-2

cdr3_aa: CATSSRDRAFSGNTIYF
cdr3_nt: TGTGCCACCAGCAGTCGGGACAGGGCCTTCTCTGGAAACACCATATATTTT
d_call: TRBD1
clone_size: .
v_call: TRBV15
j_call: TRBJ1-3

cdr3_aa: CASSSLAGSTNTGELFF
cdr3_nt: TGTGCCAGCAGCTCACTAGCGGGTTCAACGAACACCGGGGAGCTGTTTTTT
d_call: TRBD2
clone_size: few
v_call: TRBV3-1/TRBV3-2
j_call: TRBJ2-2